The clone carrying this TCR beta chain was recorded a few times. The record originates from a study of T cells after yellow fever vaccination. Trimming removed 3 bases from V and 6 bases from J, with 5 bases in between. Germline loops: CDR1 DFQATT, CDR2 SNEGSKA (reference sequence). The CDR3 has 10 residues. A 5'RACE template-switching step, the method used to make TCR cDNA, added a universal primer site and UMIs. Each CDR3 protein is one row after TCRdb ran MiXCR on the 5' RACE reads. The repertoire holds about 340,000 distinct CDR3 sequences, with around an eighth as singletons. The TCR was taken from a man between 18 and 29 years old who received the YFV17D yellow fever vaccine. The chain links TRBV20-1 to TRBJ1-2; no clear D gene. Material: CD4+ T cells sorted from PBMCs, obtained 15 days after the yellow fever booster vaccination. The CDR3 DNA follows: TGCAGTGCTAGTAATAATGGCTACACCTTC. As protein: CSASNNGYTF.